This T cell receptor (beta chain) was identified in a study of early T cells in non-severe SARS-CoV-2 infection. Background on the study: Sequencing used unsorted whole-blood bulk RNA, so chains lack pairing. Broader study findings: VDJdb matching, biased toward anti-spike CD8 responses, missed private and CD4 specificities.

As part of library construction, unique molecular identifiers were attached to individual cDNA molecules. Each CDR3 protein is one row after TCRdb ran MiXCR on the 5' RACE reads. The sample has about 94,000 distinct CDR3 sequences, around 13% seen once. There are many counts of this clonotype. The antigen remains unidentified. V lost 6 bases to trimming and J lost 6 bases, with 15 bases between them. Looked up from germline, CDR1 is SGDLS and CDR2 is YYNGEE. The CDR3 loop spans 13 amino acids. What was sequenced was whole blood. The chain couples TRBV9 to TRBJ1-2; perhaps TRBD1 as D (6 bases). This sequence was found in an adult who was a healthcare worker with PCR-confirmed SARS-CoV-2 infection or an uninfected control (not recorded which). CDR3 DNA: TGTGCCAGCACCAGGGGACATACGGATGGCTACACCTTC. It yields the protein CASTRGHTDGYTF.